One sample yielded the 9 T cell receptor beta chains listed below, sequenced in a study of shared T cell receptors in the human thymus. The protocol was immunoSEQ multiplex PCR, while the TCRdb copy is restricted to in-frame clones and leaves out a portion. This table has about 610,000 clones, 70% to 90% appearing once. These sequences were also reported in another study, on human thymus T cells.

Sample: thymocytes. The receptors originated from a boy younger than two with a congenital heart defect.

This clone was seen only once. The chain couples TRBV18 to TRBJ2-2; 10 bases match TRBD1. V was pared by 6 bases and J by 4 bases, with 5 bases of the junction left unmatched. This CDR3 region has 15 residues. In germline, CDR1 is KGHSH, CDR2 LQKENI. CDR3 bases: TGTGCCAGCTCCCGGACAGGGGGAGGCACCGGGGAGCTGTTTTTT. It translates to CASSRTGGGTGELFF.

The rearrangement links TRBV25-1 to TRBJ2-3, with 13 positions matching TRBD2. CDR3 length equals 17 residues. The junction had 6 bases not matched to a gene; V was cut back by 2 bases and J by 4 bases. Germline V lookup: CDR1 MGHDK, CDR2 SYGVNS. CDR3 bases: TGTGCCAGCAGTGAACAACTAGCGGGAGGGCGGGCAGATACGCAGTATTTT. Translation gives CASSEQLAGGRADTQYF.

The chain links TRBV11-3 to TRBJ2-1; possible D gene TRBD2, 6 bases. This CDR3 contains 18 residues. V was pared by 0 bases and J by 7 bases, with 22 bases between. Per the germline V gene, CDR1 is SGHNT and CDR2 is YENEEA. DNA for the CDR3: TGTGCCAGCAGCTTAGAACCGCGGGACTCCCTCCTTGGGAATGAGCAGTTCTTC. Protein product: CASSLEPRDSLLGNEQFF.

The rearrangement joins TRBV18 to TRBJ2-2; D possibly corresponds to TRBD2 (6 bases). Between the trimmed V and J ends, which lost 8 bases and 1 base, there was a span of 14 bases. The CDR3 runs to 15 residues. Germline CDR1 KGHSH, CDR2 LQKENI. In DNA form, the CDR3 reads TGTGCCAGCCCCGGGGGACGGGGGAACACCGGGGAGCTGTTTTTT. This encodes CASPGGRGNTGELFF.

Turning to this clone: At the DNA level, this CDR3 is encoded by other sequences in the same sample as well. In nucleotides, the CDR3 is TGTGCCAGCAGTTTATCGGGGGGGACTGAAGCTTTCTTT. Its translation is CASSLSGGTEAFF. The chain recombines TRBV27 with TRBJ1-1; a possible D gene is TRBD1 (5 bases). V was clipped by 0 bases and J by 5 bases, with 7 bases between them. The germline V gene has CDR1 MNHEY and CDR2 SMNVEV (reference sequence). The CDR3 has 13 residues.

The gene calls are TRBV18 and TRBJ2-5; 10 bases agree with TRBD2. Germline V gives CDR1 KGHSH, CDR2 LQKENI. The V gene end was trimmed by 6 bases and the J gene end by 6 bases; junction bases not matched to a gene: 10. CDR3 size: 15 residues. The CDR3 sequence is CASSPGLADVQTQYF. The CDR3 coding sequence is TGTGCCAGCTCCCCTGGACTAGCGGACGTGCAGACCCAGTACTTC.

This clone was seen just once. This rearrangement joins TRBV15 to TRBJ2-7; possible D gene TRBD1, 5 bases. With 1 base removed from V and 5 bases from J, the gap between germline ends came to 9 bases. Germline values: CDR1 LNHNV, CDR2 YYDKDF (reference sequence). CDR3 length equals 13 residues. CDR3 region: CATSRGVGHEQYF. CDR3 nucleotide sequence: TGTGCCACCAGCAGAGGAGTGGGGCACGAGCAGTACTTC.

The DNA of the CDR3 is TGTGCCAGCAGCTTTCTAAGACAGGGTACCGGTGAAGCTTTCTTT. It encodes CASSFLRQGTGEAFF. The chain couples TRBV5-6 to TRBJ1-1, with TRBD1 matching 7 bases. Germline values: CDR1 SGHDT, CDR2 YYEEEE. This CDR3 is built from 15 residues. The V gene end was trimmed by 2 bases and the J gene end by 7 bases; junction bases not matched to a gene: 11.

V and J are TRBV27 and TRBJ2-3; 11 nucleotides match TRBD2. Trimming cost V 7 bases and J 4 bases; bases outside gene matches: 16. The CDR3 is 18 amino acids. Germline V gene data show CDR1 as MNHEY and CDR2 as SMNVEV (reference sequence). The CDR3, as DNA: TGTGCCAGCACTCTCTCCGGGACTAGCGGTCCGAGGTCAGATACGCAGTATTTT. Translating gives CASTLSGTSGPRSDTQYF.